This T cell receptor beta chain was sequenced in a study of T-cell memory formation after mild COVID-19. This clonotype was seen a handful of times. One entry per CDR3 protein results from TCRdb running MiXCR on the 5' RACE reads. The data show around 400,000 distinct CDR3 sequences, roughly a quarter seen once. The CDR3 extends over 15 amino acids. Germline CDR1 is MNHNS and CDR2 is SASEGT. V lost 6 bases to trimming and J lost 8 bases, with 19 bases between them. The clonotype comes from an adult woman who had mild COVID-19 (a few samples of this study predate the infection). Cell type and time point are not known. The sequencing input was PBMCs or a T cell subset sorted from them (not recorded which). This chain links TRBV6-1 with TRBJ1-4; a weak D match, TRBD1 (5 bases). CDR3 DNA: TGTGCCAGCAGGAGTTCGGCGGGACGGTGGGAAAAACTGTTTTTT. Translated, it gives CASRSSAGRWEKLFF.